This T cell receptor beta chain was captured by sequencing in a study of cytomegalovirus exposure and HLA in healthy donors. PCR involved 60 Vbeta and 13 Jbeta primers. Sequenced by immunoSEQ multiplex PCR; TCRdb stores in-frame clones only, minus some. The data hold 110,000 to 150,000 clones, with roughly 80% observed a single time. The CDR3 covers 13 residues. The source is a female donor in good health and CMV-seronegative. This sequence joins TRBV21-1 and TRBJ1-2; the table's D call, TRBD1, has no DNA check behind it. TRBV21-1 is annotated as a pseudogene. Sequencing was done on a sample of PBMCs. The CDR3 DNA reads TGTGCCAGCAGCCGCCGACACCCCCAAGGCTACACCTTC. It translates to CASSRRHPQGYTF.